This T cell receptor beta chain derives from a study of cytomegalovirus exposure and HLA in healthy donors. Points from the study as a whole: Specific recognition of CMV antigens was confirmed in vitro for a few chains (all CMV-associated). A later analysis associated 15,000 or so TCR beta sequences with HLA alleles at a 0.05 false discovery rate. CMV serostatus alone was available as immune exposure information.

The CDR3 contains 19 residues. V lost 4 bases and J lost 0, with 22 bases in between. Germline V lookup: CDR1 LGHNT, CDR2 FRNRAP. Worth noting for this clone: Its specificity is unknown.

It was with 60 Vbeta and 13 Jbeta primers that the PCR ran. Method: immunoSEQ multiplex PCR; TCRdb's copy keeps in-frame clones and lacks some. There are roughly 160,000 clones in the sample; 80% occur only once, and 9.5% to 10% lies in the top ten. This sequence joins TRBV12-5 and TRBJ2-4; D is possibly TRBD1 (6 bases). The receptor's source is a young man in good health and CMV-seropositive. The specimen was PBMCs. In DNA, the CDR3 is TGTGCTAGTGGTTCCCGGACAGAAATAAGTTCTTTAGCCAAAAACATTCAGTACTTC. Residues: CASGSRTEISSLAKNIQYF.